This T cell receptor (beta chain) was captured in a study of CD8 T cells in ankylosing spondylitis. From the 5' RACE reads, TCRdb called clonotypes with MiXCR, one entry per CDR3 protein. The repertoire holds roughly 120,000 distinct CDR3 sequences, with roughly 13% as singletons. This clonotype was detected a few times. With V trimmed by 5 bases and J by 0 bases, 5 bases remained unmatched. Germline CDR1 reads SGHVS; CDR2 reads FQNEAQ. There are 16 residues in the CDR3. Sequenced input: blood, either unsorted or a sorted T cell fraction (not recorded which). This chain joins TRBV7-8 and TRBJ2-7; the match to TRBD2 covers 12 bases. The receptor was isolated from a female donor with ankylosing spondylitis or in good health (not recorded which). As DNA, the CDR3 is TGTGCCAGCAGCGGCGGACTAGCGGGAAACTCCTACGAGCAGTACTTC. Its protein product is CASSGGLAGNSYEQYF.